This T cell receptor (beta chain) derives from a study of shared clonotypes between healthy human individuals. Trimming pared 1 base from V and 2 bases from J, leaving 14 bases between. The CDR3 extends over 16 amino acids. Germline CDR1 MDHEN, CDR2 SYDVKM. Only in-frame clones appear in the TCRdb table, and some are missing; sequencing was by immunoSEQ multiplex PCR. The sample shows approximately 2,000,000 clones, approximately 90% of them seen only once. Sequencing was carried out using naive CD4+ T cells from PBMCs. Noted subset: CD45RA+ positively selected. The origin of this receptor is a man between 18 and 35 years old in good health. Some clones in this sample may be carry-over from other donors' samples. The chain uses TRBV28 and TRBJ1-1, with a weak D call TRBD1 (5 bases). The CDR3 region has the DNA TGTGCCAGCAGTTTATTTCAGGGTCGAACTAACACTGAAGCTTTCTTT. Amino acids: CASSLFQGRTNTEAFF.